These 29 T cell receptor beta chains share one sample of origin, sequenced in a study of a mutant IDH1 vaccine in newly diagnosed glioma (dated by TCRdb to about 2021). These receptors lack a known antigen. Library generation was performed with the immunoSEQ multiplex PCR assay. TCRdb holds this immuneACCESS table with in-frame rearrangements only. Some clones are missing; in checked studies, unresolved V genes explain under half, and the rest has no known cause. In this sample the table shows around 55,000 clones, about four fifths of which occur a single time. The ten largest clones capture 6% to 6.5% of the sample. The time point label, as the study defines it: week 23, last vaccination. Each vaccine dose, consisting of 300 ug of a 20-mer mutant IDH1 peptide in Montanide, was administered subcutaneously with topical imiquimod. Source: PBMCs, taken from a glioma patient whose treatment included an IDH1 peptide vaccine. All receptors derive from a middle-aged man with glioma.

The CDR3 reads CASSTVLGTGSNTEAFF. CDR3 nucleotides: TGTGCCAGCTCAACCGTGTTGGGGACAGGGTCGAACACTGAAGCTTTCTTT. The V gene is TRBV18, the J gene TRBJ1-1; the match to TRBD1 covers 9 bases. The CDR3 loop spans 17 amino acids. Germline values: CDR1 KGHSH, CDR2 LQKENI. V was pared by 5 bases and J by 1 base, with 11 bases of the junction left unmatched.

The chain employs TRBV27 and TRBJ2-2, with a tentative D call TRBD1 (5 bases). The germline gives CDR1 MNHEY, CDR2 SMNVEV (reference sequence). The CDR3 runs to 13 residues. V was trimmed by 5 bases and J by 1 base, leaving 5 bases between them. This CDR3 reads CASSGQNTGELFF. CDR3 sequence (DNA): TGTGCCAGCAGTGGACAGAACACCGGGGAGCTGTTTTTT.

The chain joins TRBV5-1 to TRBJ1-2; the D gene is possibly TRBD1 (5 bases). Trimming took off 2 bases at V and 4 bases at J, with 9 bases between the two ends. Looked up from germline, CDR1 is SGHRS and CDR2 is YFSETQ. The CDR3 runs 13 residues. The CDR3 nucleotides are TGCGCCAGCAGCTTTGGTGGGACCTATGGCTACACCTTC. Its translation: CASSFGGTYGYTF.

This clone was detected only once. The chain joins TRBV7-8 to TRBJ2-2; no reliable D call. CDR1 and CDR2 from the germline V gene are SGHVS and FQNEAQ. The V end lost 3 bases, the J end lost 3 bases, and 11 bases lay between the germline ends. This CDR3 contains 15 residues. In DNA, the CDR3 is TGTGCCAGCAGCTTGCAAGGGTCGTACACCGGGGAGCTGTTTTTT. Protein: CASSLQGSYTGELFF. Based on the CDR3 plus reference TRBV7-8 and TRBJ2-2, the full variable domain is GAGVSQSPRYKVAKRGQDVALRCDPISGHVSLFWYQQALGQGPEFLTYFQNEAQLDKSGLPSDRFFAERPEGSVSTLKIQRTQQEDSAVYLCASSLQGSYTGELFFGEGSRLTVL.

J is TRBJ2-4 and V is TRBV6-1, with 9 bases that match TRBD2. Losses at the gene ends were 4 bases for V and 7 bases for J; bases not matched to a gene: 8. The CDR3 sequence is 15 residues long. Looked up from germline, CDR1 is MNHNS and CDR2 is SASEGT. The CDR3 region has the DNA TGTGCCAGCAGTGTAGCGGGGGCCAGTGGGAACATTCAGTACTTC. It codes for CASSVAGASGNIQYF.

CDR3: CSASEYTEAFF. The CDR3 DNA follows: TGCAGTGCTTCAGAATACACTGAAGCTTTCTTT. V and J are TRBV20-1 and TRBJ1-1, with no clear D. Deletions cut 5 bases from V and 3 bases from J, with 7 bases between. This CDR3 is built from 11 residues. CDR1 is DFQATT and CDR2 is SNEGSKA in the germline V gene (reference sequence).

The V gene is TRBV18, the J gene TRBJ2-7, with D perhaps TRBD1 (5 bases). Germline CDR1 reads KGHSH; CDR2 reads LQKENI. The V gene lost 3 bases and the J gene lost 6 bases, with 15 bases spanning the gap. The CDR3 consists of 14 residues. CDR3 residues: CASSPLERGSEQYF. CDR3 DNA sequence: TGTGCCAGCTCACCGCTTGAAAGGGGTTCCGAGCAGTACTTC.

The gene calls are TRBV19 and TRBJ1-2; TRBD1 matches at 12 bases. CDR3 size: 15 residues. Germline CDR1 reads LNHDA; CDR2 reads SQIVND (reference sequence). Trimming removed 7 bases from V and 7 bases from J; junction bases left unmatched: 10. In DNA form, the CDR3 reads TGTGCCAGTACCTATCGGGGGGACAGGGGGCCTGGCTACACCTTC. It codes for CASTYRGDRGPGYTF.

This chain connects TRBV4-1 to TRBJ2-5; 8 positions match TRBD2. CDR1 MGHRA and CDR2 YSYEKL come from the germline V gene. This CDR3 comprises 18 residues. Unmatched junction bases numbered 17, after V lost 3 bases and J lost 5 bases. The CDR3 region has the DNA TGCGCCAGCAGCCACCCAGAAGCCCCGGGACTAGTAAGGGAGACCCAGTACTTC. This gives the protein CASSHPEAPGLVRETQYF.

This clone was seen a few times. The chain combines TRBV5-1 with TRBJ2-2; TRBD2 might be the D (6 bases). CDR3 size: 15 residues. From germline, CDR1 is SGHRS and CDR2 YFSETQ. The ends were cut back, 4 bases at V and 5 bases at J, with 15 bases in the middle. The CDR3 loop reads CASSRGTAGTGELFF. DNA for the CDR3: TGCGCCAGCAGCCGGGGGACGGCCGGTACCGGGGAGCTGTTTTTT.

This rearrangement joins TRBV19 to TRBJ1-1; weak D call: TRBD1 (6 bases). Looked up from germline, CDR1 is LNHDA and CDR2 is SQIVND (reference sequence). This CDR3 is built from 16 residues. Trimming removed 4 bases at V and 1 base at J, with 16 bases between. CDR3 loop: CASSRGATVTNTEAFF. The CDR3 DNA sequence: TGTGCCAGTAGTAGGGGGGCGACAGTAACGAACACTGAAGCTTTCTTT.

The V gene is TRBV6-6, the J gene TRBJ1-5; TRBD1 might be the D (5 bases). Germline V gives CDR1 MNHNY, CDR2 SVGAGI (reference sequence). This CDR3 has 12 residues. Trimming stripped 5 bases from V and 10 bases from J, with 12 bases between. The CDR3 region has the DNA TGTGCCAGCAGTACGGGGGATAGTCCCCAGCATTTT. It specifies CASSTGDSPQHF.

This clone turned up a few times. The chain uses TRBV2 and TRBJ2-2; D is ambiguous. The length of the CDR3 is 12 residues. Trimming removed 8 bases from V and 0 bases from J, with 4 bases in between. Germline assignment: CDR1 SNHLY and CDR2 FYNNEI. The CDR3, as DNA: TGTGCCAGCTCGGCGAACACCGGGGAGCTGTTTTTT. It specifies CASSANTGELFF. The variable domain in full, completed from reference TRBV2 and TRBJ2-2, reads EPEVTQTPSHQVTQMGQEVILRCVPISNHLYFYWYRQILGQKVEFLVSFYNNEISEKSEIFDDQFSVERPDGSNFTLKIRSTKLEDSAMYFCASSANTGELFFGEGSRLTVL.

The chain has TRBV7-8 and TRBJ2-2, with D unclear. The V end lost 1 base, the J end lost 5 bases, and 11 bases lay between the germline ends. Germline V gene sequence: CDR1 SGHVS, CDR2 FQNEAQ. The CDR3 consists of 15 residues. CDR3 region: CASSLVYAGTGELFF. CDR3 bases: TGTGCCAGCAGCTTAGTGTATGCAGGTACCGGGGAGCTGTTTTTT.

This clone turned up a few times. The rearrangement uses TRBV7-2 and TRBJ1-5, with TRBD1 as a possible D gene (5 bases). This CDR3 comprises 16 residues. The germline V and J ends were trimmed by 1 base and 1 base, with 11 bases remaining between them. CDR1 and CDR2 from the germline V gene are SGHTA and FQGNSA. The CDR3 region has the DNA TGTGCCAGCAGCTTAGGCTCAGGGTTGAGCAATCAGCCCCAGCATTTT. It codes for CASSLGSGLSNQPQHF.

This clone was counted a few times. This chain links TRBV18 with TRBJ1-2; D may be TRBD1 (6 bases). Germline V CDR1 and CDR2: KGHSH, LQKENI. Deletions cut 3 bases from V and 8 bases from J, with 19 bases between. The CDR3 loop spans 15 amino acids. CDR3 nucleotide sequence: TGTGCCAGCTCACCCACCCCCCCAGGGGAAAAGGGCTACACCTTC. Its translation is CASSPTPPGEKGYTF. The whole variable domain, filled in from reference TRBV18 and TRBJ1-2, reads NAGVMQNPRHLVRRRGQEARLRCSPMKGHSHVYWYRQLPEEGLKFMVYLQKENIIDESGMPKERFSAEFPKEGPSILRIQQVVRGDSAAYFCASSPTPPGEKGYTFGSGTRLTVV.

V and J are TRBV5-1 and TRBJ2-5; 14 bases are shared with TRBD2. This CDR3 has 19 amino acids. Germline CDR1 and CDR2: SGHRS and YFSETQ. After removal of 4 bases from V and 1 base from J, the junction contained 12 bases not matched to a gene. The CDR3 region is CASSQGLAGGPHSQETQYF. The CDR3 coding sequence is TGCGCCAGCAGCCAAGGACTAGCGGGGGGCCCACACTCCCAAGAGACCCAGTACTTC.

The J gene is TRBJ2-3, the V gene TRBV14; D could derive from TRBD1 or TRBD2 (5 bases each). The ends were cut back, 4 bases at V and 9 bases at J, with 11 bases in the middle. This CDR3 contains 12 residues. The germline CDR1 and CDR2 sequences are SGHDN and FVKESK. The CDR3 is CASSPRDVTQYF. The CDR3 coding sequence is TGTGCCAGCAGCCCCCGGGACGTGACGCAGTATTTT. The complete variable domain, with remaining parts taken from reference TRBV14 and TRBJ2-3, reads EAGVTQFPSHSVIEKGQTVTLRCDPISGHDNLYWYRRVMGKEIKFLLHFVKESKQDESGMPNNRFLAERTGGTYSTLKVQPAELEDSGVYFCASSPRDVTQYFGPGTRLTVL.

The chain employs TRBV5-8 and TRBJ2-5; 7 positions match TRBD1. Germline V gene data show CDR1 as SGHTS and CDR2 as YDEGEE. The CDR3 has 13 amino acids. V dropped 3 bases and J dropped 3; count of bases not matched to a gene: 2. The CDR3 is CASSSDREETQYF. In nucleotides, the CDR3 is TGTGCCAGCAGCTCTGACAGGGAAGAGACCCAGTACTTC.

J is TRBJ2-7 and V is TRBV7-9; D gene unclear. Trimming took off 5 bases at V and 1 base at J, with 18 bases between the two ends. Germline lookup yields CDR1 SEHNR and CDR2 FQNEAQ (reference sequence). The CDR3 covers 16 residues. The CDR3 sequence is CASSHPPQEPSYEQYF. Here the CDR3 DNA reads TGTGCCAGCAGCCATCCCCCGCAGGAACCATCCTACGAGCAGTACTTC. Full variable domain (missing parts from reference TRBV7-9 and TRBJ2-7): DTGVSQNPRHKITKRGQNVTFRCDPISEHNRLYWYRQTLGQGPEFLTYFQNEAQLEKSRLLSDRFSAERPKGSFSTLEIQRTEQGDSAMYLCASSHPPQEPSYEQYFGPGTRLTVT.

V is TRBV30 and J is TRBJ2-3; possibly TRBD1 or TRBD2 for D (5 bases each). Looked up from germline, CDR1 is GTSNPN and CDR2 is SVGIG (reference sequence). This CDR3 has 16 residues. V was trimmed by 0 bases and J by 2 bases, leaving 15 bases between them. CDR3 sequence (DNA): TGTGCCTGGAGTGTACGACCCAGGGAGCCCACAGATACGCAGTATTTT. This gives the protein CAWSVRPREPTDTQYF. Looking up the rest from reference TRBV30 and TRBJ2-3 gives the full variable domain: SQTIHQWPATLVQPVGSPLSLECTVEGTSNPNLYWYRQAAGRGLQLLFYSVGIGQISSEVPQNLSASRPQDRQFILSSKKLLLSDSGFYLCAWSVRPREPTDTQYFGPGTRLTVL.

J is TRBJ1-5 and V is TRBV11-3; D call uncertain. This CDR3 region has 17 residues. The V end was cut by 3 bases, the J end by 4 bases, with 19 bases between. Germline V CDR1 and CDR2: SGHNT, YENEEA. CDR3 in amino acids: CASSLSSGPRLNQPQHF. CDR3 in DNA: TGTGCCAGCAGCTTGTCATCCGGACCCCGATTGAATCAGCCCCAGCATTTT. The complete variable domain, with remaining parts taken from reference TRBV11-3 and TRBJ1-5, reads EAGVVQSPRYKIIEKKQPVAFWCNPISGHNTLYWYLQNLGQGPELLIRYENEEAVDDSQLPKDRFSAERLKGVDSTLKIQPAELGDSAVYLCASSLSSGPRLNQPQHFGDGTRLSIL.

This chain uses TRBV19 with TRBJ1-5; 11 bases agree with TRBD1. The length of the CDR3 is 18 residues. Trimming took 4 bases from V and 0 from J; bases not matched to a gene: 8. CDR1 and CDR2 from the germline V gene are LNHDA and SQIVND (reference sequence). The CDR3: CASSTTDRGLYSNQPQHF. In DNA form, the CDR3 reads TGTGCCAGTAGTACCACGGACAGGGGGCTTTATAGCAATCAGCCCCAGCATTTT.

The table lists this clone with a count of one. The chain links TRBV6-6 to TRBJ2-6; the match to TRBD1 covers 9 bases. CDR1 is MNHNY, CDR2 SVGAGI, per germline (reference sequence). This CDR3 has 16 residues. V lost 7 bases to trimming and J lost 2 bases; unmatched junction nucleotides: 6. The CDR3 sequence is CASTGTGRAGANVLTF. CDR3 nucleotide sequence: TGTGCCAGCACCGGGACAGGGAGGGCTGGGGCCAACGTCCTGACTTTC.

J is TRBJ1-1 and V is TRBV10-1; the D gene is possibly TRBD1 (6 bases). Trimming took 2 bases from V and 7 from J, leaving 14 bases between them. This CDR3 comprises 14 residues. Per the germline V gene, CDR1 is WNHNN and CDR2 is SYGVQD (reference sequence). The CDR3 sequence: CASSEAGAKNEAFF. In nucleotides, the CDR3 is TGCGCCAGCAGTGAGGCGGGGGCCAAGAATGAAGCTTTCTTT.

The CDR3 nucleotides read TGTGCCAGCAGCTTAGCCGCGACAGGGGAAGGCTACACCTTC. Encoded protein: CASSLAATGEGYTF. The V gene is TRBV7-9, the J gene TRBJ1-2; the match to TRBD1 covers 8 bases. The germline V gene encodes CDR1 SEHNR and CDR2 FQNEAQ (reference sequence). Germline trimming cut 0 bases from V and 8 bases from J; bases unmatched to any gene: 5. The CDR3 is 14 amino acids.

The V call is TRBV25-1, the J call TRBJ2-7, with D perhaps assigned TRBD1 or TRBD2 (5 bases each). The V end was cut by 1 base, the J end by 7 bases, with 14 bases between. There are 14 residues in the CDR3. Germline V gene data show CDR1 as MGHDK and CDR2 as SYGVNS. The CDR3 DNA sequence: TGTGCCAGCAGTGAATTTGGGAGACAGAAAGAGCAGTACTTC. Translation: CASSEFGRQKEQYF.

CDR3 coding DNA: TGTGCCTGGAGTCAGATAAGGGGCTCCTACAATGAGCAGTTCTTC. It encodes CAWSQIRGSYNEQFF. This chain links TRBV30 with TRBJ2-1; possible D gene TRBD1, 5 bases. The CDR3 contains 15 residues. Trimming removed 2 bases at V and 0 bases at J, with 11 bases between. CDR1 and CDR2 (germline): GTSNPN, SVGIG (reference sequence).

The chain recombines TRBV19 with TRBJ2-3; 7 bases fit TRBD2. The CDR3 is made up of 15 amino acids. V shed 3 bases and J 3 bases; nucleotides not matched to a gene: 6. Germline CDR1 LNHDA, CDR2 SQIVND (reference sequence). In DNA, the CDR3 is TGTGCCAGTAGTATCCAGCGGGGTGGAACAGATACGCAGTATTTT. Translating gives CASSIQRGGTDTQYF.